This TCR beta chain was recovered during a study of OX40 agonist ivuxolimab in advanced cancers. Germline CDR1 and CDR2: MNHNS and SASEGT. Unmatched junction bases numbered 7, after V lost 3 bases and J lost 6 bases. The CDR3 length is 16 residues. Generated by immunoSEQ multiplex PCR, the TCRdb table keeps only in-frame clones and is missing some. The sample lists roughly 71,000 clones; around 89% were seen once. This chain links TRBV6-1 with TRBJ2-1, with 11 bases fitting TRBD1. Sequenced material: CD4+ or CD8+ T cells sorted from blood, taken in a trial of the OX40 agonist ivuxolimab. This receptor was obtained from an adult with an advanced solid tumor such as melanoma, head and neck, liver or kidney cancer. As DNA, the CDR3 is TGTGCCAGCAGTGACTTGAAAGGGACAGGGGGCAATGAGCAGTTCTTC. Its translation is CASSDLKGTGGNEQFF.